This T cell receptor (beta chain) was sequenced for a study of blood T cell repertoires in COVID-19. The wider study: COVID-19 samples collected from the United States, Italy and Spain covered acute and convalescent phases. PBMCs, B-cell-depleted T cells, or T cells were the source of the cDNA or gDNA that made up the material.

CDR1 and CDR2 (germline): SGHDT, YYEEEE. With 2 bases removed from V and 3 bases from J, the gap between germline ends came to 9 bases. This CDR3 contains 14 residues. Those who participated ranged in age from roughly 18 to 100 years and resided in roughly 26 US areas. In assigning cohorts, the study relied on participant-reported clinical history. Assay used: immunoSEQ multiplex PCR; TCRdb lists only in-frame clones, some missing. In the table there are approximately 290,000 clones, 80% to 90% of which are singletons. The sequence derives from a woman in her 30s who had recovered from COVID-19. Material for sequencing was PBMCs or T cells enriched from blood (not recorded which). The chain links TRBV5-6 to TRBJ1-3; D possibly corresponds to TRBD1 (6 bases). The CDR3 region is CASSLDRIGNTIYF. The CDR3 nucleotides are TGTGCCAGCAGCTTAGACAGGATTGGAAACACCATATATTTT.